Presented here are 27 T cell receptor beta chains from one specimen sequenced in a study of blood T cells in healthy people across ages. With a J-beta primer mix and a sample-barcoded 5' primer, a second PCR ran about 7 to 11 cycles. TCRdb itself ran the 5' RACE reads through MiXCR, one entry per CDR3 protein. Among fewer than 800,000 distinct CDR3 sequences listed, roughly 32% were seen once. The source material was blood. The receptor set was obtained from a woman older than 75 in good health.

Comments on this clonotype: One end of the junction fails to match germline, which may point to a read error. V and J are TRBV7-7 and TRBJ2-2, with TRBD1 identical over 10 bases. Germline V gene data show CDR1 as SSHAT and CDR2 as FNYEAQ (reference sequence). The CDR3 consists of 15 residues. In DNA, the CDR3 is TGTGCTAGCAGTCCCCGGGACAGGGGTTCCGGGGAGCTGTTTTTT. Encoded protein: CASSPRDRGSGELFF.

A note on this clonotype: Given a much more abundant clone one base away, this may be a read error. The chain couples TRBV5-1 to TRBJ1-2, with D perhaps TRBD1 (5 bases). The CDR3 runs 13 residues. Germline V CDR1 and CDR2: SGHRS, YFSETQ. The CDR3 is CASSLAGLEGCTF. For the CDR3, the DNA is TGCGCCAGCAGCTTGGCAGGGCTCGAGGGCTGCACCTTC.

This clonotype was detected ten times or more. This chain links TRBV2 with TRBJ2-5; D remains unclear. The CDR3 loop spans 16 amino acids. V was shortened by 0 bases and J by 4 bases, with 15 bases between the two germline ends. Germline V gene lookup returns CDR1 SNHLY and CDR2 FYNNEI. This chain's CDR3 is CASSEAGPYAGETQYF. The CDR3 nucleotides read TGTGCCAGCAGTGAAGCAGGGCCCTATGCAGGAGAGACCCAGTACTTC.

Of note for this clonotype: It may be a read error: a sequence one base away is much more abundant. CDR3 in amino acids: CASSDGGISQETQYF. CDR3 in DNA: TGTGCCAGCAGTGATGGGGGTATTTCCCAAGAGACCCAGTACTTC. The chain is built from TRBV2 and TRBJ2-5, with D possibly called TRBD1 or TRBD2 (5 bases each). The V gene's germline CDR1 is SNHLY and CDR2 FYNNEI. Trimming left V 3 bases short and J 1 base short, with 12 bases between. There are 15 residues in the CDR3.

This clonotype was recorded many times. The CDR3: CSVEEGQGARQYF. CDR3 DNA sequence: TGCAGCGTTGAAGAGGGACAGGGGGCTCGGCAGTACTTC. The chain joins TRBV29-1 to TRBJ2-7, with TRBD1 matching over 12 bases. Germline trimming cut 0 bases from V and 9 bases from J; bases unmatched to any gene: 3. This CDR3 region has 13 residues. Per the germline V gene, CDR1 is SQVTM and CDR2 is ANQGSEA.

This clonotype turned up a few times. A much bigger clone sits one base away, suggesting this may be a read error. This sequence joins TRBV7-9 and TRBJ2-7; D unclear. The CDR3 sequence is 12 residues long. Germline V lookup: CDR1 SEHNR, CDR2 FQNEAQ (reference sequence). As DNA, the CDR3 is TGTTCCAGCAGCCTAAGTGACTACGAGCAGTACTTC. Translation: CSSSLSDYEQYF.

This clonotype has just one count. The chain uses TRBV20-1 and TRBJ2-1; 8 positions agree with TRBD2. The V gene end was trimmed by 2 bases and the J gene end by 4 bases; junction bases not matched to a gene: 10. The CDR3 is made up of 16 amino acids. The germline V gene has CDR1 DFQATT and CDR2 SNEGSKA (reference sequence). The CDR3 region is CSARIRLAPTYNEQFF. The CDR3, as DNA: TGCAGTGCTAGAATCCGACTAGCGCCCACTTACAATGAGCAGTTCTTC.

Only a few counts were recorded for this clonotype. J is TRBJ1-4 and V is TRBV18; D is undetermined. Germline assignment: CDR1 KGHSH and CDR2 LQKENI. Between the trimmed V and J ends, which lost 0 bases and 4 bases, there was a span of 6 bases. CDR3 length: 14 amino acids. The CDR3 DNA is TGTGCCAGCTCACCACCATCGGGTAATGAAAAACTGTTTTTT. Its protein product is CASSPPSGNEKLFF.

The chain joins TRBV12-3 or TRBV12-4 to TRBJ2-7; 8 bases are shared with TRBD1. J lost 4 bases, V lost 2 bases, and 7 bases had no gene match. This CDR3 spans 15 amino acids. The CDR3 protein is CASSLPWTGRYEQYF. The DNA of the CDR3 is TGTGCCAGCAGTTTACCGTGGACAGGGAGGTACGAGCAGTACTTC.

This clonotype appeared many times. CDR3 residues: CASVPGRANYGYTF. The CDR3 nucleotides are TGTGCCAGCGTCCCGGGGCGAGCTAACTATGGCTACACCTTC. The chain links TRBV12-3 or TRBV12-4 to TRBJ1-2, with D tentatively TRBD1 (5 bases). This CDR3 spans 14 amino acids. Trimming took 8 bases from V and 0 from J, leaving 13 bases between them.

This clonotype was counted a few times. The chain combines TRBV7-2 with TRBJ1-5, with D maybe TRBD1 (6 bases). The CDR3 spans 15 residues. From germline, CDR1 is SGHTA and CDR2 FQGNSA. The V and J ends lost 5 bases and 3 bases respectively, with 14 bases between them. The CDR3 loop reads CASSPNRVSNQPQHF. In DNA form, the CDR3 reads TGTGCCAGCAGCCCGAACAGGGTGTCCAATCAGCCCCAGCATTTT. Using reference TRBV7-2 and TRBJ1-5 for the parts outside the CDR3, the full variable domain is GAGVSQSPSNKVTEKGKDVELRCDPISGHTALYWYRQSLGQGLEFLIYFQGNSAPDKSGLPSDRFSAERTGGSVSTLTIQRTQQEDSAVYLCASSPNRVSNQPQHFGDGTRLSIL.

The chain employs TRBV7-2 and TRBJ1-1; TRBD1 matches at 7 bases. Germline lookup yields CDR1 SGHTA and CDR2 FQGNSA. The CDR3 runs to 15 residues. J was trimmed by 6 bases and V by 4 bases; bases with no gene match: 11. CDR3 in amino acids: CASSSLTGVVAEAFF. The CDR3 nucleotides read TGTGCCAGCAGCTCTTTAACAGGGGTTGTCGCTGAAGCTTTCTTT.

This rearrangement joins TRBV5-6 to TRBJ2-7; D uncertain. Trimming took 0 bases from V and 4 from J, leaving 14 bases between them. The CDR3 consists of 15 residues. CDR1 is SGHDT, CDR2 YYEEEE, per germline. Here the CDR3 DNA reads TGTGCCAGCAGCTTGGAGCAGGCCTGGCCATACGAGCAGTACTTC. This sequence encodes CASSLEQAWPYEQYF.

The chain links TRBV20-1 to TRBJ2-7; D is ambiguous. CDR3 length: 14 residues. The germline gives CDR1 DFQATT, CDR2 SNEGSKA (reference sequence). Between the trimmed V and J ends, which lost 0 bases and 7 bases, there was a span of 16 bases. CDR3 DNA: TGCAGTGCTAGAGATGGCCTCTCGACGTGGGAGCAGTACTTC. Its protein product is CSARDGLSTWEQYF.

The sample holds many counts of this clonotype. This chain links TRBV9 with TRBJ1-4, with D tentatively TRBD1 (6 bases). The CDR3 is 16 amino acids. Per the germline V gene, CDR1 is SGDLS and CDR2 is YYNGEE. V lost 4 bases and J 7 bases, leaving 20 bases between the germline ends. This CDR3 reads CASSPRLRTEGEKLFF. In DNA form, the CDR3 reads TGTGCCAGCAGCCCCCGTCTGAGGACAGAAGGTGAAAAACTGTTTTTT. Full variable domain (outside the CDR3, taken from reference TRBV9 and TRBJ1-4): DSGVTQTPKHLITATGQRVTLRCSPRSGDLSVYWYQQSLDQGLQFLIQYYNGEERAKGNILERFSAQQFPDLHSELNLSSLELGDSALYFCASSPRLRTEGEKLFFGSGTQLSVL.

This clonotype was counted many times. The chain combines TRBV20-1 with TRBJ1-5, with D unclear. The germline V gene encodes CDR1 DFQATT and CDR2 SNEGSKA (reference sequence). The CDR3 is made up of 15 amino acids. Trimming removed 1 base at V and 4 bases at J, with 14 bases between. CDR3 in DNA: TGCAGTGCTAGAGCAGGCGGCAGATTGAATCAGCCCCAGCATTTT. It is translated as CSARAGGRLNQPQHF.

The chain uses TRBV7-2 and TRBJ1-2; a weak D match, TRBD1 (5 bases). CDR1 and CDR2 (germline): SGHTA, FQGNSA. The V and J ends lost 5 bases and 2 bases respectively, with 12 bases between them. The CDR3 covers 14 residues. The CDR3 sequence is CASSKGRLNYGYTF. The CDR3 nucleotides are TGTGCCAGCAGCAAGGGGAGATTGAACTATGGCTACACCTTC.

This clonotype came up many times. V usage is TRBV7-9 and J usage is TRBJ2-5, with TRBD1 as a possible D gene (7 bases). The germline CDR1 and CDR2 sequences are SEHNR and FQNEAQ (reference sequence). The CDR3 consists of 17 residues. V lost 7 bases and J 3 bases, leaving 24 bases between the germline ends. The CDR3 here is CASTPLILTGEEETQYF. CDR3 DNA sequence: TGTGCCAGCACTCCCCTTATTTTAACAGGGGAGGAAGAGACCCAGTACTTC.

This clonotype was observed at least ten times. The J gene is TRBJ2-5, the V gene TRBV4-1, with TRBD1 matching 8 bases. In germline, CDR1 is MGHRA, CDR2 YSYEKL. With V trimmed by 0 bases and J by 5 bases, 5 bases remained unmatched. The CDR3 length is 15 residues. CDR3 amino acids: CASSQDKNRGETQYF. As DNA, the CDR3 is TGCGCCAGCAGCCAAGATAAGAACAGGGGGGAGACCCAGTACTTC.

The chain is built from TRBV7-8 and TRBJ2-2; possibly TRBD1 for D (5 bases). Germline CDR1 reads SGHVS; CDR2 reads FQNEAQ. V was cut by 3 bases and J by 3 bases, with 11 bases left in between. This CDR3 spans 15 amino acids. DNA for the CDR3: TGTGCCAGCAGCTTTGGGGCCAGGGACACCGGGGAGCTGTTTTTT. Its protein is CASSFGARDTGELFF. The variable domain in full, completed from reference TRBV7-8 and TRBJ2-2, reads GAGVSQSPRYKVAKRGQDVALRCDPISGHVSLFWYQQALGQGPEFLTYFQNEAQLDKSGLPSDRFFAERPEGSVSTLKIQRTQQEDSAVYLCASSFGARDTGELFFGEGSRLTVL.

In its sample, this clonotype was seen a few times. This may arise from a read error, as a much more abundant clone is one base away. The chain employs TRBV7-3 and TRBJ2-3; either TRBD1 or TRBD2 may fit D (5 bases each). The V gene's germline CDR1 is SGHTA and CDR2 FQGTGA. There are 17 residues in the CDR3. Trimming shortened V by 5 bases and J by 6 bases, and 24 bases separated the two germline ends. The chain's CDR3 is CASSPAGTGPIRDTQYF. The DNA for the CDR3 is TGTGCCAGCAGCCCCGCTGGGACGGGCCCGATAAGGGATACGCAGTATTTT.

As for this clonotype: A much larger clone differs from this one at a single base, so this may be a read error. The rearrangement uses TRBV10-3 and TRBJ2-7; D might be TRBD1 or TRBD2, each matching 5 bases. Germline CDR1 ENHRY, CDR2 SYGVKD. The CDR3 has 13 residues. V was cut by 6 bases and J by 3 bases, with 12 bases left in between. DNA of the CDR3: TGTGCCATCAGGGTTGGGGACCTCTACGAGCAGTACTTC. Its translation is CAIRVGDLYEQYF.

The gene calls are TRBV6-6 and TRBJ2-3; possible D gene TRBD1, 6 bases. This CDR3 has 15 residues. Trimming shortened V by 2 bases and J by 2 bases, and 11 bases separated the two germline ends. The germline V gene has CDR1 MNHNY and CDR2 SVGAGI (reference sequence). Here the CDR3 DNA reads TGTGCCAGCAGTTACAGGGGGAGTCCCACAGATACGCAGTATTTT. As protein: CASSYRGSPTDTQYF.

This rearrangement joins TRBV7-6 to TRBJ2-7; D is possibly TRBD2 (6 bases). Germline V lookup: CDR1 SGHVS, CDR2 FNYEAQ. Trimming took 4 bases from V and 5 from J, leaving 9 bases between them. The CDR3 is 12 residues long. The CDR3 sequence is CASSYLADEQYF. The CDR3 DNA reads TGTGCCAGCAGCTACTTAGCGGACGAGCAGTACTTC.

This clonotype was detected ten times or more. V usage is TRBV5-4 and J usage is TRBJ2-7, with 7 bases identical to TRBD1. The germline gives CDR1 SGHNT, CDR2 YYREEE (reference sequence). The CDR3 has 14 residues. Trimming removed 4 bases from V and 3 bases from J; junction bases left unmatched: 7. CDR3 sequence: CASSLQGTVYEQYF. The CDR3 nucleotides are TGTGCCAGCAGCCTGCAGGGGACAGTCTACGAGCAGTACTTC.

The CDR3 coding sequence is TGCAGTGCGGGGAGGGGTGTGCACGGCTACACCTTC. This encodes CSAGRGVHGYTF. The rearrangement uses TRBV20-1 and TRBJ1-2; TRBD1 might be the D (5 bases). Trimming left V 6 bases short and J 8 bases short, with 16 bases between. The CDR3 totals 12 residues. CDR1 and CDR2 (germline): DFQATT, SNEGSKA (reference sequence).

This clonotype came up many times. The rearrangement links TRBV24-1 to TRBJ2-1; a weak D match, TRBD2 (6 bases). This CDR3 contains 11 residues. V dropped 4 bases and J dropped 9 bases, with 6 bases sitting between them. Germline CDR1 is KGHDR and CDR2 is SFDVKD. Here the CDR3 DNA reads TGTGCCACCAGTGACGGGGGTGAGCAGTTCTTC. Protein sequence: CATSDGGEQFF.